This T cell receptor (beta chain) was retrieved from a study of OX40 agonist ivuxolimab in advanced cancers. Study results and limitations: Researchers report that CD8+ T cells had, on average, more expanded clones than CD4+.

Collection of blood occurred at baseline, at cycle 4 day 1, and at cycle 7 day 1. For this clone: Its antigen is unknown.

Here immunoSEQ multiplex PCR was the method, and the copy in TCRdb shows in-frame clones only, minus some. The top ten clones hold about 9% of a sample with more than 80,000 clones, about 90% of them seen once. The germline CDR1 and CDR2 sequences are SGHRS and YFSETQ. The CDR3 covers 14 residues. The V and J ends lost 2 bases and 4 bases, in that order; junction bases with no gene match: 2. The clonotype originates from an adult with an advanced solid tumor such as melanoma, head and neck, liver or kidney cancer. The chain recombines TRBV5-1 with TRBJ2-1; 8 nucleotides line up with TRBD2. This specimen was CD4+ or CD8+ T cells sorted from blood, taken in a trial of the OX40 agonist ivuxolimab. CDR3 loop: CASSLRGGYNEQFF. In DNA, the CDR3 is TGCGCCAGCAGCTTACGCGGGGGGTACAATGAGCAGTTCTTC. The full variable domain, rest sourced from reference TRBV5-1 and TRBJ2-1, is KAGVTQTPRYLIKTRGQQVTLSCSPISGHRSVSWYQQTPGQGLQFLFEYFSETQRNKGNFPGRFSGRQFSNSRSEMNVSTLELGDSALYLCASSLRGGYNEQFFGPGTRLTVL.